This T cell receptor beta chain was identified during a study of T cells after yellow fever vaccination. Conversion of TCR transcripts into cDNA relied on 5'RACE template switching, which added a universal primer site and UMIs. A single record per CDR3 protein comes from TCRdb applying MiXCR to the 5' RACE reads. The table lists approximately 85,000 distinct CDR3 sequences, about an eighth of them singletons, with 20% to 25% in the top ten. V lost 8 bases, J lost 2 bases, and 17 bases lay in between. Germline CDR1 reads SGHRS; CDR2 reads YFSETQ. The CDR3 totals 15 residues. Findings and caveats of the study: Abundant contaminating clonotypes from the bulk population could appear in FACS-sorted repertoires. Post-booster repertoires again held most primary-vaccination clones (around 95% CD4, about 88% CD8).

This clonotype has just a few counts. The sequence derives from a man younger than 30 who received the YFV17D yellow fever vaccine. Here the sequenced sample was CD8+ T cells not binding an NS4B(214-222) dextramer, sorted from PBMCs, taken about 21 days after the first yellow fever vaccination. V usage is TRBV5-1 and J usage is TRBJ2-1, with D maybe TRBD2 (5 bases). Here the CDR3 DNA reads TGCGCCAGTCTACCACTAGGTTTTACCTACAATGAGCAGTTCTTC. Encoded protein: CASLPLGFTYNEQFF.